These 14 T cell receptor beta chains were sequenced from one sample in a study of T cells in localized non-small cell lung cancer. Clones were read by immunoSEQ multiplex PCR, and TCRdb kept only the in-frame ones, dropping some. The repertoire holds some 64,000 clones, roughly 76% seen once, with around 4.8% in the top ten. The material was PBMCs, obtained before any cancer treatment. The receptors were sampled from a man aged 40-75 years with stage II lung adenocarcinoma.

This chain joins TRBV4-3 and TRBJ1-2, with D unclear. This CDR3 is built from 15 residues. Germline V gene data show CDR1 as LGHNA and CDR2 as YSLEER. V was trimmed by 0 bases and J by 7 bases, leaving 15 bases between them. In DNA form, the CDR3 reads TGCGCCAGCAGCCAAGAATGGGCAATCGTCGGTGGCTACACCTTC. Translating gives CASSQEWAIVGGYTF.

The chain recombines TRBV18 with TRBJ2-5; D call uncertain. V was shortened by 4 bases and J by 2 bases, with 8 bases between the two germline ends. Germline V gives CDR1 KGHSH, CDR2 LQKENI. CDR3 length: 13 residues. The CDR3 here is CASSQLIQETQYF. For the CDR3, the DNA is TGTGCCAGCTCACAACTGATACAAGAGACCCAGTACTTC.

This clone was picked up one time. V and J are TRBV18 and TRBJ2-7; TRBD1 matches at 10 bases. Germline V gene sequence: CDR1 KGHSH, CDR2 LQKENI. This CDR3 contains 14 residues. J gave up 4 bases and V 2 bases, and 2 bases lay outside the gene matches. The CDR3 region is CASSPGGQGYEQYF. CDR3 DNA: TGTGCCAGCTCACCAGGGGGACAGGGGTACGAGCAGTACTTC.

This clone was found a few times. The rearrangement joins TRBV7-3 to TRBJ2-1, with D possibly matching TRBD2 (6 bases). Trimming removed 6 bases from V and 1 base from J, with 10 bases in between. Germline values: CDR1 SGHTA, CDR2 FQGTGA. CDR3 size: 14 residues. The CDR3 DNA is TGTGCCAGCAGTCCTGGGACTTCCTACAATGAGCAGTTCTTC. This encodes CASSPGTSYNEQFF. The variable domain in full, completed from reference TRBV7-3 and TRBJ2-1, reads GAGVSQTPSNKVTEKGKYVELRCDPISGHTALYWYRQSLGQGPEFLIYFQGTGAADDSGLPNDRFFAVRPEGSVSTLKIQRTERGDSAVYLCASSPGTSYNEQFFGPGTRLTVL.

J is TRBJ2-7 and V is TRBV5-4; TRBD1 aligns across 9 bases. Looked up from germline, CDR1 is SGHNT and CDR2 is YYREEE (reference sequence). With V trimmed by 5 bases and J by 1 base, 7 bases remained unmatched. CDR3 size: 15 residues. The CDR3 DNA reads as TGTGCCAGCAGTTATACAGGGGGCGGTTCCTACGAGCAGTACTTC. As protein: CASSYTGGGSYEQYF. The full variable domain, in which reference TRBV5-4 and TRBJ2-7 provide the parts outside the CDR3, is ETGVTQSPTHLIKTRGQQVTLRCSSQSGHNTVSWYQQALGQGPQFIFQYYREEENGRGNFPPRFSGLQFPNYSSELNVNALELDDSALYLCASSYTGGGSYEQYFGPGTRLTVT.

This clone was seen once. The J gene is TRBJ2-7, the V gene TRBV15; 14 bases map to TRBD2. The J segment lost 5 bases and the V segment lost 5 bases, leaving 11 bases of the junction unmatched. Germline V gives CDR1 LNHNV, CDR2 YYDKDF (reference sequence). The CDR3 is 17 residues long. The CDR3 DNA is TGTGCCACCAGCCGCCGACTAGCGGGAGGGTATCTGGACGAGCAGTACTTC. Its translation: CATSRRLAGGYLDEQYF.

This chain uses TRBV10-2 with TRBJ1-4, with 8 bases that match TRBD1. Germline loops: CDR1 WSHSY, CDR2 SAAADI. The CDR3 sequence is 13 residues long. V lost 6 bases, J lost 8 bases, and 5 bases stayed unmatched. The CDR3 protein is CASRGPGGEKLFF. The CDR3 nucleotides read TGCGCCAGCAGGGGGCCAGGGGGCGAAAAACTGTTTTTT.

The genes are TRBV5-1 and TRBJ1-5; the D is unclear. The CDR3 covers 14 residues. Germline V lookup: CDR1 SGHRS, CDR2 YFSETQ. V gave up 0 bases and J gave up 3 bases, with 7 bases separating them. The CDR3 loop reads CASSLDSINQPQHF. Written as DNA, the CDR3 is TGCGCCAGCAGCTTGGACAGTATCAATCAGCCCCAGCATTTT. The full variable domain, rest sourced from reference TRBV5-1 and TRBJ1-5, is KAGVTQTPRYLIKTRGQQVTLSCSPISGHRSVSWYQQTPGQGLQFLFEYFSETQRNKGNFPGRFSGRQFSNSRSEMNVSTLELGDSALYLCASSLDSINQPQHFGDGTRLSIL.

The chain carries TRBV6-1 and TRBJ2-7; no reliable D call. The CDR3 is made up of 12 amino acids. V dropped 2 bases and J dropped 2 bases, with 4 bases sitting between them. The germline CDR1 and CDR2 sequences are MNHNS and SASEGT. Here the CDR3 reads CASSESTYEQYF. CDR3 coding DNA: TGTGCCAGCAGTGAAAGCACCTACGAGCAGTACTTC.

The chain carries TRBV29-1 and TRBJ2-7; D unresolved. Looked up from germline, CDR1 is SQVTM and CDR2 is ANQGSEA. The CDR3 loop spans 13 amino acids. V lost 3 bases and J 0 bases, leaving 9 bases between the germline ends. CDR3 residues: CSVERLNSYEQYF. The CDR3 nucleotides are TGCAGCGTTGAGAGGCTGAACTCCTACGAGCAGTACTTC.

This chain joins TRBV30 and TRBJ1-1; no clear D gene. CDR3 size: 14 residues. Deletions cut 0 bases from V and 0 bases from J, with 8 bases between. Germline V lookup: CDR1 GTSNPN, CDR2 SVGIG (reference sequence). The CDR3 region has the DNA TGTGCCTGGAGTGTAGGACCGTTGAACACTGAAGCTTTCTTT. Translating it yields CAWSVGPLNTEAFF. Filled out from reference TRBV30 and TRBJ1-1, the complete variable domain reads SQTIHQWPATLVQPVGSPLSLECTVEGTSNPNLYWYRQAAGRGLQLLFYSVGIGQISSEVPQNLSASRPQDRQFILSSKKLLLSDSGFYLCAWSVGPLNTEAFFGQGTRLTVV.

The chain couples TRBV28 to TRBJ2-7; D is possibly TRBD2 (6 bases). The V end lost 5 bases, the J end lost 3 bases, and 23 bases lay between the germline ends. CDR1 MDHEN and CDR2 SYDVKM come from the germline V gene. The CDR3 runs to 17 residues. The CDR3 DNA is TGTGCCAGCAGTCCCAGGGTCCTCGGACTATTCCTCTACGAGCAGTACTTC. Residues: CASSPRVLGLFLYEQYF.

CDR3 sequence: CASSPGTGSSYNEQFF. Written as DNA, the CDR3 is TGCGCCAGCAGCCCGGGGACAGGCAGCTCCTACAATGAGCAGTTCTTC. The chain links TRBV4-3 to TRBJ2-1; TRBD1 matches 8 bases. Germline assignment: CDR1 LGHNA and CDR2 YSLEER. The CDR3 runs to 16 residues. The V gene end was trimmed by 4 bases and the J gene end by 0 bases; junction bases not matched to a gene: 5.

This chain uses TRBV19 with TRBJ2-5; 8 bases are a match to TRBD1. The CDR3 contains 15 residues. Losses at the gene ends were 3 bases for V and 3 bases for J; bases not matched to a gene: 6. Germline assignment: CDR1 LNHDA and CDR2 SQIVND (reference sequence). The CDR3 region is CASSIIRGQEETQYF. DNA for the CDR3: TGTGCCAGTAGTATCATCAGGGGGCAGGAAGAGACCCAGTACTTC.